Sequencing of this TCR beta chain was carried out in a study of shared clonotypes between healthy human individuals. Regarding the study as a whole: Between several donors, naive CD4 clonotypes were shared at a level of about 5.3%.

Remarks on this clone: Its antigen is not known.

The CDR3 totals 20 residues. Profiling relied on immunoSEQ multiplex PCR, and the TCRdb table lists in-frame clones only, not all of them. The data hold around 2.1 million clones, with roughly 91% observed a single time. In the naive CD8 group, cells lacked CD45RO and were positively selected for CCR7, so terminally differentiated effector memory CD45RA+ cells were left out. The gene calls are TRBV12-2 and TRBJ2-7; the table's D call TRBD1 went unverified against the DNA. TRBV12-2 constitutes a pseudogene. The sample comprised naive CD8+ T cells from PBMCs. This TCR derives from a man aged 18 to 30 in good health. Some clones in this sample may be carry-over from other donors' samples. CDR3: CASRLIFNRDRGSLPYEQYF. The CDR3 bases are TGTGCAAGTCGCTTAATATTTAACCGGGACAGGGGATCTCTGCCCTACGAGCAGTACTTC.